This T cell receptor beta chain was recovered during a study of shared clonotypes between healthy human individuals. Overall study context: CD4 naive and memory got three plates each, CD8 naive two, CD8 memory one. Study-level findings and limits: Tissue TCR repertoires likely differ from these blood-only repertoires. Clonotype sharing among the donors was expected to vary with sequencing depth. Among four donors, around 5% of naive CD4 clonotypes were found in common.

Only in-frame clones appear in the TCRdb table, and some are missing; sequencing was by immunoSEQ multiplex PCR. Found here are over 2 million clones, 85% to 95% of them singletons; the top ten hold under 0.15%. This clone has just a few counts. Its antigen is as yet unknown. Germline CDR1 is SGDLS and CDR2 is YYNGEE. The CDR3 spans 14 residues. V dropped 1 base and J dropped 8 bases, with 13 bases sitting between them. The rearrangement uses TRBV9 and TRBJ1-5; possible D gene TRBD1, 5 bases. This TCR was recovered from a man aged 18-30 years in good health. The specimen sequenced was naive CD4+ T cells sorted from blood. Subset noted: CD45RA+ positively selected. The CDR3 sequence: CASSVLGDGEPQHF. CDR3 DNA sequence: TGTGCCAGCAGCGTACTGGGGGATGGAGAGCCCCAGCATTTT.